Below are 9 T cell receptor beta chains sequenced from a single sample in a study of cytomegalovirus exposure and HLA in healthy donors. The PCR was carried out with 60 Vbeta primers and 13 Jbeta primers. Measured with immunoSEQ multiplex PCR; TCRdb has only the in-frame clones, and not every one. The sample lists approximately 170,000 clones; approximately 71% were seen once. The sequenced sample consisted of PBMCs. These receptors were obtained from a girl aged 10-17 years in good health and CMV-seronegative.

J is TRBJ2-5 and V is TRBV7-9, with 8 bases that match TRBD1. V dropped 7 bases and J dropped 1; count of bases not matched to a gene: 11. CDR1 is SEHNR and CDR2 is FQNEAQ in the germline V gene (reference sequence). This CDR3 is built from 16 residues. CDR3 in amino acids: CASTTRGRGPQETQYF. In DNA form, the CDR3 reads TGTGCCAGCACCACCAGGGGGCGCGGTCCCCAAGAGACCCAGTACTTC.

J is TRBJ2-7 and V is TRBV25-1; 7 bases line up with TRBD1. After removal of 4 bases from V and 3 bases from J, the junction contained 9 bases not matched to a gene. The CDR3 loop spans 15 amino acids. Germline V lookup: CDR1 MGHDK, CDR2 SYGVNS. The CDR3 region is CASSGYHRGLYEQYF. The DNA of the CDR3 is TGTGCCAGCAGTGGGTACCACAGGGGTCTCTACGAGCAGTACTTC.

There are a few counts of this clone. The chain links TRBV27 to TRBJ1-1; D might be TRBD1 (6 bases). V dropped 4 bases and J dropped 10 bases, with 16 bases sitting between them. The CDR3 consists of 13 residues. Germline V gives CDR1 MNHEY, CDR2 SMNVEV (reference sequence). DNA of the CDR3: TGTGCCAGCAGTTCCGGGCGCGGGGGGCTAGCTTTCTTT. Translation gives CASSSGRGGLAFF.

A single count supports this clone. The rearrangement joins TRBV5-4 to TRBJ2-7, with D maybe TRBD1 (6 bases). CDR1 and CDR2 from the germline V gene are SGHNT and YYREEE (reference sequence). The CDR3 extends over 13 amino acids. V lost 4 bases and J lost 2, with 10 bases in between. The DNA of the CDR3 is TGTGCCAGCAGCGAACAGGGAGCCTACGAGCAGTACTTC. Encoded protein: CASSEQGAYEQYF.

V and J are TRBV6-5 and TRBJ1-2, with D uncertain. V lost 5 bases and J 4 bases, leaving 11 bases between the germline ends. Germline V gives CDR1 MNHEY, CDR2 SVGAGI. This CDR3 is 13 amino acids long. The CDR3 spells CASSTGSGYGYTF. The CDR3 DNA reads as TGTGCCAGCAGTACTGGTAGTGGCTATGGCTACACCTTC.

The gene calls are TRBV4-1 and TRBJ2-3; 7 bases line up with TRBD2. Germline assignment: CDR1 MGHRA and CDR2 YSYEKL. The CDR3 is made up of 16 amino acids. V lost 3 bases and J lost 13; bases outside the gene matches: 19. The CDR3 reads CASSHPEGGGDPNEYF. CDR3 nucleotides: TGCGCCAGCAGCCACCCCGAGGGTGGGGGGGACCCTAATGAGTATTTT.

The chain combines TRBV29-1 with TRBJ1-4, with 7 nucleotides matching TRBD1. V lost 5 bases and J lost 10; bases outside the gene matches: 7. Germline CDR1 reads SQVTM; CDR2 reads ANQGSEA. This CDR3 is built from 12 residues. CDR3 DNA: TGCAGCGTTTCTTCAGGGGGAGGAAAACTGTTTTTT. It translates to CSVSSGGGKLFF.

J is TRBJ1-4 and V is TRBV29-1; 9 nucleotides line up with TRBD1. The ends lost 4 bases at V and 3 bases at J; junction bases unmatched: 6. The V gene's germline CDR1 is SQVTM and CDR2 ANQGSEA. The CDR3 consists of 15 residues. CDR3 amino acids: CSVVPGQGSNEKLFF. In nucleotides, the CDR3 is TGCAGCGTTGTCCCGGGACAGGGTTCTAATGAAAAACTGTTTTTT. Combining the CDR3 with reference TRBV29-1 and TRBJ1-4 gives the whole variable domain SAVISQKPSRDICQRGTSLTIQCQVDSQVTMMFWYRQQPGQSLTLIATANQGSEATYESGFVIDKFPISRPNLTFSTLTVSNMSPEDSSIYLCSVVPGQGSNEKLFFGSGTQLSVL.

The chain combines TRBV9 with TRBJ2-3; TRBD1 might be the D (6 bases). The V end was cut by 0 bases, the J end by 1 base, with 9 bases between. Germline assignment: CDR1 SGDLS and CDR2 YYNGEE. The CDR3 loop spans 15 amino acids. The CDR3: CASSVEGDRTDTQYF. CDR3 nucleotide sequence: TGTGCCAGCAGCGTAGAGGGGGACCGCACAGATACGCAGTATTTT.